This T cell receptor beta chain was recovered during a study of early T cells in non-severe SARS-CoV-2 infection. Each single cDNA molecule received a unique molecular identifier. TCRdb re-called the 5' RACE reads through MiXCR, storing one row per CDR3 protein. The sample contains some 57,000 distinct CDR3 sequences, roughly 13% of which appear only once. Per germline, CDR1 SQVTM and CDR2 ANQGSEA. This CDR3 is 14 amino acids long. With 7 bases clipped from V and 7 bases from J, the junction kept 12 bases outside the gene matches. This clonotype was detected many times. This rearrangement joins TRBV29-1 to TRBJ2-1; TRBD2 agrees at 8 bases. The clonotype originates from an adult who was a healthcare worker with PCR-confirmed SARS-CoV-2 infection or an uninfected control (not recorded which). The sequencing sample was made of whole blood. In nucleotides, the CDR3 is TGCAGCGCCTCGGCGGGGGGACTGATAAATGAGCAGTTCTTC. It translates to CSASAGGLINEQFF.